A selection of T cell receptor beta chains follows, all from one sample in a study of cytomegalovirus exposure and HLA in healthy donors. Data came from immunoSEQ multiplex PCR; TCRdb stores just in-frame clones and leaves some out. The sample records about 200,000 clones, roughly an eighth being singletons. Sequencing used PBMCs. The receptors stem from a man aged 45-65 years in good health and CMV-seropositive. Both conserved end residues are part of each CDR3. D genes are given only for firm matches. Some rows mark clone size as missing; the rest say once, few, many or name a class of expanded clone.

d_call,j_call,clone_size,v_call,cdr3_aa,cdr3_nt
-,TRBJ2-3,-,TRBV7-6,CASSLAELDTQYF,TGTGCCAGCAGCCTGGCGGAATTAGATACGCAGTATTTT
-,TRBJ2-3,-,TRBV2,CASRDPGGPSTDTQYF,TGTGCCAGCCGAGACCCGGGGGGCCCTAGCACAGATACGCAGTATTTT
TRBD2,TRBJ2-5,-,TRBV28,CATWTSGVETQYF,TGTGCCACCTGGACTAGCGGGGTCGAGACCCAGTACTTC
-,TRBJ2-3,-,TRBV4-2,CASSQDGVYTQYF,TGTGCCAGCAGCCAAGACGGTGTATATACGCAGTATTTT
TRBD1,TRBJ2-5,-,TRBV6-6,CASSTTTGGETQYF,TGTGCCAGCAGTACCACGACAGGGGGAGAGACCCAGTACTTC
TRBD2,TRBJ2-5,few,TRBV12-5,CASGMGLAEPETQYF,TGTGCTAGTGGTATGGGACTAGCGGAACCAGAGACCCAGTACTTC
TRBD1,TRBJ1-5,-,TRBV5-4,CASSLRGTGGGQPQHF,TGTGCCAGCAGCTTACGGGGGACAGGGGGCGGTCAGCCCCAGCATTTT
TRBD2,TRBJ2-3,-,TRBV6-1,CASSALSGGATDTQYF,TGTGCCAGCAGTGCTTTAAGCGGGGGAGCCACAGATACGCAGTATTTT
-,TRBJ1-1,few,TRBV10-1,CASSFSTNTEAFF,TGCGCCAGCAGCTTCTCTACGAACACTGAAGCTTTCTTT
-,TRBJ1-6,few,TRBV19,CASSIGGGSYNSPLHF,TGTGCCAGTAGTATAGGAGGCGGTTCCTATAATTCACCCCTCCACTTT
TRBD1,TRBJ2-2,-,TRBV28,CASSRPWDRWSGELFF,TGTGCCAGCAGTCGCCCTTGGGACAGATGGAGCGGGGAGCTGTTTTTT
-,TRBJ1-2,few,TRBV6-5,CASSSTGTFYGYTF,TGTGCCAGCAGTTCCACCGGGACATTCTATGGCTACACCTTC
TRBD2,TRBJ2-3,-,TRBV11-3,CASSRRVRGADTQYF,TGTGCCAGCAGTCGGAGGGTCCGGGGGGCAGATACGCAGTATTTT
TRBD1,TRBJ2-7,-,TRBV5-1,CASSLVTGGDEQYF,TGCGCCAGCAGCTTGGTGACAGGGGGCGACGAGCAGTACTTC
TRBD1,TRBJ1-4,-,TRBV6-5,CASSSGGEEKLFF,TGTGCCAGCAGTTCAGGGGGCGAAGAAAAACTGTTTTTT
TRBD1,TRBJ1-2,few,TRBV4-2,CASSQVGTGVMGYTF,TGTGCCAGCAGCCAAGTAGGGACAGGGGTTATGGGCTACACCTTC
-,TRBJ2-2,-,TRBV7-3,CASSSHGRVEDTGELFF,TGTGCCAGCAGCTCACATGGCAGGGTCGAAGACACCGGGGAGCTGTTTTTT
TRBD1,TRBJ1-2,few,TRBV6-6,CASSGGQGFNYGYTF,TGTGCCAGCAGTGGCGGACAGGGCTTCAACTATGGCTACACCTTC
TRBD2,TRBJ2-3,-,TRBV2,CASSGSGRTDTQYF,TGTGCCAGCAGTGGAAGCGGGAGGACAGATACGCAGTATTTT
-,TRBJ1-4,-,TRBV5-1,CASSLGGLGEKLFF,TGCGCCAGCAGCTTAGGAGGGCTGGGCGAAAAACTGTTTTTT
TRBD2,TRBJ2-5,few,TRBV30,CAWSVRGGGTGGKTQYF,TGTGCCTGGAGTGTACGTGGCGGGGGGACGGGAGGCAAGACCCAGTACTTC
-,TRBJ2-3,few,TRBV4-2,CASSQQAPTAPGTDTQYF,TGTGCCAGCAGCCAACAGGCCCCAACGGCCCCCGGCACAGATACGCAGTATTTT
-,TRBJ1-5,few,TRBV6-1,CASSEAGGSNQPQHF,TGTGCCAGCAGTGAAGCGGGGGGGAGCAATCAGCCCCAGCATTTT
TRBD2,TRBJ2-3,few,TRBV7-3,CASSPVPGLATDTQYF,TGTGCCAGCAGTCCCGTCCCGGGACTAGCGACAGATACGCAGTATTTT
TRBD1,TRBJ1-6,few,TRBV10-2,CASSDTGGTDSPLHF,TGCGCCAGCAGTGATACAGGGGGCACGGATTCACCCCTCCACTTT
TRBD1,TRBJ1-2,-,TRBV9,CASSVDTGGYGYTF,TGTGCCAGCAGCGTAGATACAGGGGGATATGGCTACACCTTC
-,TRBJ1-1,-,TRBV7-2,CASSWDTNTEAFF,TGTGCCAGCAGCTGGGACACTAACACTGAAGCTTTCTTT
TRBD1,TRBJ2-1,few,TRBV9,CASTGLGTAYNEQFF,TGTGCCAGCACCGGGTTGGGGACAGCGTACAATGAGCAGTTCTTC
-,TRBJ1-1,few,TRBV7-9,CASSFLDSNTEAFF,TGTGCCAGCAGCTTCCTTGACAGCAACACTGAAGCTTTCTTT
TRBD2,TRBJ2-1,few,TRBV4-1,CASSLTSGYNEQFF,TGCGCCAGCAGCCTAACTAGCGGCTACAATGAGCAGTTCTTC
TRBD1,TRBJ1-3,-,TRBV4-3,CASSQDTGAGNTIYF,TGCGCCAGCAGCCAAGATACAGGGGCTGGAAACACCATATATTTT
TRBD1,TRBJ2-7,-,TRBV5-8,CASSPGTGGWGAYEQYF,TGTGCCAGCAGCCCCGGGACAGGGGGATGGGGTGCCTACGAGCAGTACTTC
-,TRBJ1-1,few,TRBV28,CAAQGRVSEAFF,TGTGCCGCCCAGGGCAGGGTAAGTGAAGCTTTCTTT
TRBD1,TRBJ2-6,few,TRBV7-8,CASSTGTGSGANVLTF,TGTGCCAGCAGCACAGGGACAGGCTCTGGGGCCAACGTCCTGACTTTC
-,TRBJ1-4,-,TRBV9,CASSVGDIGAEKLFF,TGTGCCAGCAGCGTAGGGGACATTGGAGCTGAAAAACTGTTTTTT
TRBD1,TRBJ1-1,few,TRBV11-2,CASSPSDRGRMNTEAFF,TGTGCCAGCAGCCCCTCCGACAGGGGGCGGATGAACACTGAAGCTTTCTTT
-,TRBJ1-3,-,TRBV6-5,CASSFGNSGNTIYF,TGTGCCAGCAGTTTCGGGAACTCTGGAAACACCATATATTTT
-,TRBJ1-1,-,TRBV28,CAIQQQGNTEAFF,TGTGCCATCCAACAACAGGGAAACACTGAAGCTTTCTTT
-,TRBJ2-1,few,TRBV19,CASRGGGSYNEQFF,TGTGCCAGTAGGGGGGGCGGGAGCTACAATGAGCAGTTCTTC
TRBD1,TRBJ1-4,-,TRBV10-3,CAISEYRGEKLFF,TGTGCCATCAGTGAATACAGGGGAGAAAAACTGTTTTTT
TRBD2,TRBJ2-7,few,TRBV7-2,CASSRLLRTSGVLSAEQYF,TGTGCCAGCAGTCGCTTACTACGGACTAGCGGGGTTCTCTCTGCCGAGCAGTACTTC
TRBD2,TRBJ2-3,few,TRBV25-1,CASSAGGGGGSTDTQYF,TGTGCCAGCAGTGCGGGAGGGGGGGGCGGTAGCACAGATACGCAGTATTTT
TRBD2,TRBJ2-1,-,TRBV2,CASSVASGSNEQFF,TGTGCCAGCAGTGTAGCTAGCGGCTCCAATGAGCAGTTCTTC
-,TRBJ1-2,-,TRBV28,CASRAGGAANYGYTF,TGTGCCAGCAGGGCGGGGGGGGCAGCTAACTATGGCTACACCTTC
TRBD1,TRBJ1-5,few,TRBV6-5,CATRTGGNQPQHF,TGTGCCACCCGGACAGGGGGCAATCAGCCCCAGCATTTT
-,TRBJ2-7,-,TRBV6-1,CASSTGFDYEQYF,TGTGCCAGCTCTACAGGGTTTGATTACGAGCAGTACTTC
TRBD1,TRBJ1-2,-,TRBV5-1,CASSPGQGPNYGYTF,TGCGCCAGCAGCCCGGGACAGGGACCTAACTATGGCTACACCTTC
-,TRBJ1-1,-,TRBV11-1,CASSSLTTMNTEAFF,TGTGCCAGCAGTTCCCTGACGACTATGAACACTGAAGCTTTCTTT
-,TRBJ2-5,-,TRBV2,CASRREETQYF,TGTGCCAGCAGGAGGGAGGAGACCCAGTACTTC
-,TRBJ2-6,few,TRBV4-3,CASSRDISGANVLTF,TGCGCCAGCAGCCGAGACATCTCTGGGGCCAACGTCCTGACTTTC
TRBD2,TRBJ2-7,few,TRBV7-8,CASSAPSGGFYEQYF,TGTGCCAGCAGCGCCCCTAGCGGGGGGTTTTACGAGCAGTACTTC